The rows below give T cell receptor beta chains drawn from one sample of a study of T-cell reconstitution after alpha-beta-depleted transplantation in children. TCRdb redid the calling of the PCR reads with MiXCR, one entry per CDR3 protein. The table has 700,000 to 950,000 distinct CDR3 sequences, approximately 15% seen once; the top ten hold 5%. The sequences come from PBMCs, mostly from graft donor cells, collected 360 days after TCRalphabeta/CD19-depleted stem cell transplant. The receptors were gathered from a male patient between 10 and 17 years old who had a stem cell transplant for acute lymphoblastic leukemia, so the T cells may come from the graft donor. CDR3s leave out the opening cysteine and the closing phenylalanine or tryptophan. A D gene is named only where the DNA matches it firmly. Clone size is shown for a subset of rows, as once, few, many or a class of expanded clone.

d_call | j_call | clone_size | v_call | cdr3_aa
NA | TRBJ1-5 | NA | TRBV12-3/TRBV12-4 | ASSFSILTIQPQH
NA | TRBJ2-2 | many | TRBV2 | ASSEIFPHTGELF
TRBD2 | TRBJ2-7 | NA | TRBV15 | ATSRDWLAGTYEQY
NA | TRBJ2-7 | NA | TRBV2 | ASSGRGGPYEQY
TRBD2 | TRBJ2-2 | once | TRBV5-1 | ASSSLRSGRLAGELF
NA | TRBJ2-7 | few | TRBV12-3/TRBV12-4 | ASSLEPVSSYEQY
NA | TRBJ2-5 | NA | TRBV10-3 | AISGRSRGQETQY
TRBD2 | TRBJ2-1 | few | TRBV7-9 | ASSSPTSGEQF
TRBD1 | TRBJ2-3 | NA | TRBV24-1 | ATYTTGDTDTQY
TRBD1 | TRBJ2-1 | NA | TRBV5-5 | ASSSTAGQGNEQF
TRBD2 | TRBJ2-1 | many | TRBV5-1 | ASSPGLAGWNEQF
NA | TRBJ2-1 | NA | TRBV7-3 | ASSSGMARAYNEQF
NA | TRBJ2-5 | many | TRBV7-3 | ASSSLGRTETQY
NA | TRBJ2-3 | few | TRBV27 | ASSFSRWTTPRDNETDTQY
TRBD2 | TRBJ2-3 | few | TRBV4-1 | ASSHSQRESTDTQY
NA | TRBJ2-1 | NA | TRBV5-1 | ASSFRGSWDDEQF
NA | TRBJ1-5 | few | TRBV27 | ASKKSNQPQH
NA | TRBJ1-1 | few | TRBV19 | ASSIDRSGNTEAF
NA | TRBJ2-4 | NA | TRBV12-3/TRBV12-4 | ASSLEGTGGAIAKNIQY
NA | TRBJ2-5 | NA | TRBV15 | ATSRDIDRLATQY
TRBD2 | TRBJ2-1 | few | TRBV24-1 | ATSDWTSSGEQF
NA | TRBJ2-1 | NA | TRBV7-7 | ASSPRDKGLNEQF
NA | TRBJ2-7 | many | TRBV29-1 | SVEGGRGTYEQY